This entry describes one T cell receptor beta chain. The antigen is undetermined. The data are from a study of siplizumab effects on memory and regulatory T cells. Germline V gene sequence: CDR1 MGHRA, CDR2 YSYEKL. The CDR3 totals 15 residues. V lost 4 bases, J lost 1 base, and 12 bases lay in between. Clones were read by immunoSEQ multiplex PCR, and TCRdb kept only the in-frame ones, dropping some. The sample holds approximately 94,000 clones, roughly 93% seen once. Study results and caveats: Proliferating siplizumab-culture Treg suppressive function went unconfirmed. Unstimulated naive T cells seemed to show more diversity than memory cells did, and they also seemed to be among the major contributors to the alloresponse.

The sequenced sample consisted of CD8+ T cells sorted from blood. The source of this sequence is a human donor in good health. The chain employs TRBV4-1 and TRBJ2-3, with unresolved D. The CDR3 here is CASSPQASRTDTQYF. CDR3 nucleotide sequence: TGCGCCAGCAGCCCCCAAGCATCCCGCACAGATACGCAGTATTTT.